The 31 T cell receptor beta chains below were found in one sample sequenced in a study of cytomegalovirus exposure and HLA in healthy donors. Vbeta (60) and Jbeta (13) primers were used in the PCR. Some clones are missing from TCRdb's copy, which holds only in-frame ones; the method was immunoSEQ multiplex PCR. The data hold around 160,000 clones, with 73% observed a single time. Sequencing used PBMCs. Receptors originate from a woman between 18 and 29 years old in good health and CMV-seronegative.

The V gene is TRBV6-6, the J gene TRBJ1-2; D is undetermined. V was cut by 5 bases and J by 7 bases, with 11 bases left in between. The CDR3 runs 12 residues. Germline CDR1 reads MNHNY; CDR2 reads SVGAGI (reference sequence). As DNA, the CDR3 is TGTGCCAGCAGTAACCCCGCGGGTGGCTACACCTTC. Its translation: CASSNPAGGYTF.

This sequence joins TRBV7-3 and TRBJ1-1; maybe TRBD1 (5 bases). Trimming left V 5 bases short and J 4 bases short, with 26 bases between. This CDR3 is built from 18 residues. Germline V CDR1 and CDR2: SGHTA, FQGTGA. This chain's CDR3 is CASSQGGGSASGITEAFF. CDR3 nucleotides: TGTGCCAGCAGCCAAGGCGGGGGGTCCGCCTCAGGGATCACTGAAGCTTTCTTT.

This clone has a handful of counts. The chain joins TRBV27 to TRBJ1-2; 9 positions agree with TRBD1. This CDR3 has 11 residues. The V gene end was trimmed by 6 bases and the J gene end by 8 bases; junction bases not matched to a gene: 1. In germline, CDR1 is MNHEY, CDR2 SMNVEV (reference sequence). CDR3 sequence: CASRGQGGYTF. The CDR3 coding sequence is TGTGCCAGCAGGGGACAGGGAGGCTACACCTTC.

The CDR3 region has the DNA TGTGCCAGCAGCGTCCAGGGACAGGTGAACACTGAAGCTTTCTTT. This gives the protein CASSVQGQVNTEAFF. J is TRBJ1-1 and V is TRBV9, with 8 bases fitting TRBD1. This CDR3 comprises 15 residues. J was trimmed by 0 bases and V by 2 bases; bases with no gene match: 3. Germline V gives CDR1 SGDLS, CDR2 YYNGEE. Using reference TRBV9 and TRBJ1-1 for the parts outside the CDR3, the full variable domain is DSGVTQTPKHLITATGQRVTLRCSPRSGDLSVYWYQQSLDQGLQFLIQYYNGEERAKGNILERFSAQQFPDLHSELNLSSLELGDSALYFCASSVQGQVNTEAFFGQGTRLTVV.

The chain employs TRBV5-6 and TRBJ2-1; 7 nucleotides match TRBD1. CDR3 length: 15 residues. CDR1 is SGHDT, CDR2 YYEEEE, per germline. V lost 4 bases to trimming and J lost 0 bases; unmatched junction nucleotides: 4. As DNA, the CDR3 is TGTGCCAGCAGCCCCGGGGACAGCTCCTACAATGAGCAGTTCTTC. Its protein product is CASSPGDSSYNEQFF.

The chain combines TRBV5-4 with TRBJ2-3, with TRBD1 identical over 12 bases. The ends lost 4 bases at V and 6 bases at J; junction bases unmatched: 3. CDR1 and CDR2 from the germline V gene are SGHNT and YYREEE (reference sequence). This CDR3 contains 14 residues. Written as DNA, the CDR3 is TGTGCCAGCAGCGGGGGACAGGGGGCCGATACGCAGTATTTT. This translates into CASSGGQGADTQYF.

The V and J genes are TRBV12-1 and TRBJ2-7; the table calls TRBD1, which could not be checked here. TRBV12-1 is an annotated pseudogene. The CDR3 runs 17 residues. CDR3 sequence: CASSPTATGGAVLEQYV. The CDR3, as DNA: TGTGCCAGCAGCCCGACCGCCACAGGGGGCGCGGTGCTCGAGCAGTACGTC.

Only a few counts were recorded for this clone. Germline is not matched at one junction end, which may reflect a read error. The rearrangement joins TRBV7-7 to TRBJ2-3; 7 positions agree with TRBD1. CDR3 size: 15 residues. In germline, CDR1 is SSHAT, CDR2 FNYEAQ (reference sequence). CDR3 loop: CASSFRDSSTDTQYF. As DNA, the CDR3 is TGTGCTAGCAGCTTCCGGGACAGTAGCACAGATACGCAGTATTTT.

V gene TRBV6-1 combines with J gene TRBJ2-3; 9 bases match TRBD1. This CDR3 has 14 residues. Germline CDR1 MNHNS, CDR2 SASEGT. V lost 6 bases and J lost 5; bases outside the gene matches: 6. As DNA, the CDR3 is TGTGCCAGCAGAACCGGGACAGGGATAGATACGCAGTATTTT. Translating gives CASRTGTGIDTQYF.

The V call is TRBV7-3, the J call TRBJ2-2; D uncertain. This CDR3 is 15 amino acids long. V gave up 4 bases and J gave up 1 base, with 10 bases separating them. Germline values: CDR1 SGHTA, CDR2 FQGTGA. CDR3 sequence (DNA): TGTGCCAGCAGCTCGCCTACAGAGAACACCGGGGAGCTGTTTTTT. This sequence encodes CASSSPTENTGELFF.

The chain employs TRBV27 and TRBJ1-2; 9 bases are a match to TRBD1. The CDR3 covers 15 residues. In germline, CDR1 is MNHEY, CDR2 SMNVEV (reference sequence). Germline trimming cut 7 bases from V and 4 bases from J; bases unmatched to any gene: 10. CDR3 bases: TGTGCCAGCACCTCAGAACAGGGGGCCCGCTATGGCTACACCTTC. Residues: CASTSEQGARYGYTF.

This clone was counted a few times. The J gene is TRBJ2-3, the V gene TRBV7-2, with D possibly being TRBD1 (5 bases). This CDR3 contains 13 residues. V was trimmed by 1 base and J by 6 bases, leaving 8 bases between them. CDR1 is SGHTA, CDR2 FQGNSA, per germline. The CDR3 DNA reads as TGTGCCAGCAGCTTAGACAGGTCTGATACGCAGTATTTT. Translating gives CASSLDRSDTQYF.

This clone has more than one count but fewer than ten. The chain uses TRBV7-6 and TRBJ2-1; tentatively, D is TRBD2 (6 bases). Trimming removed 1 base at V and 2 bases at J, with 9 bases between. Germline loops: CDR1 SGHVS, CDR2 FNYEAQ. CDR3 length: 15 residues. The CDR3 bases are TGTGCCAGCAGCTTAGACGGGGGTACCTACAATGAGCAGTTCTTC. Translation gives CASSLDGGTYNEQFF. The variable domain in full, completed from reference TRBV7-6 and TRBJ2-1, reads GAGVSQSPRYKVTKRGQDVALRCDPISGHVSLYWYRQALGQGPEFLTYFNYEAQQDKSGLPNDRFSAERPEGSISTLTIQRTEQRDSAMYRCASSLDGGTYNEQFFGPGTRLTVL.

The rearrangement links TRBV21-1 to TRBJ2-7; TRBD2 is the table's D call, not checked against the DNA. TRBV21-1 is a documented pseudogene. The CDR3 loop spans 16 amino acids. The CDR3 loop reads CASSKVSATVSVEQYV. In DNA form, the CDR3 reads TGTGCCAGCAGCAAAGTTTCAGCGACCGTCTCGGTGGAGCAGTACGTC.

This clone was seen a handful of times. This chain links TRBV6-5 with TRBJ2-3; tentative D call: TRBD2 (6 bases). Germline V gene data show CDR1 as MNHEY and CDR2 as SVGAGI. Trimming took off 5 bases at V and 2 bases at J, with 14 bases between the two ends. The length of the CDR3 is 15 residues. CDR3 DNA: TGTGCCAGCAGTGCGGGACGGCCTCCCACAGATACGCAGTATTTT. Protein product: CASSAGRPPTDTQYF.

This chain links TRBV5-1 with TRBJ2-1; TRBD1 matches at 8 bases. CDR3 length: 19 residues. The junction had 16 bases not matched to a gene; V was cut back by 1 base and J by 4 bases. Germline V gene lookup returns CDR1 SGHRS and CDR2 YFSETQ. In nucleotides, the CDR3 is TGCGCCAGCAGCTTGCATACAGGGGGAGGATTCGCGGAATACAATGAGCAGTTCTTC. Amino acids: CASSLHTGGGFAEYNEQFF.

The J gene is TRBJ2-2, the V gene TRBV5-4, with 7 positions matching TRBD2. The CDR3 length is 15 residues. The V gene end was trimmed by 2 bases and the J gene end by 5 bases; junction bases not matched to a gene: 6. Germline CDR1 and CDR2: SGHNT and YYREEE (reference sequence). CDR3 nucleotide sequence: TGTGCCAGCAGCTTTGAGCGGGATTGGACCGGGGAGCTGTTTTTT. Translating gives CASSFERDWTGELFF.

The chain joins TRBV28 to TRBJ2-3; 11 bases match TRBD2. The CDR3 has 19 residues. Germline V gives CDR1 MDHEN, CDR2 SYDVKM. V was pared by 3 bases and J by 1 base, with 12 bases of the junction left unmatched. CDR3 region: CASSFSGLAGGQGTDTQYF. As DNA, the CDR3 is TGTGCCAGCAGTTTTTCGGGATTAGCGGGGGGGCAAGGCACAGATACGCAGTATTTT.

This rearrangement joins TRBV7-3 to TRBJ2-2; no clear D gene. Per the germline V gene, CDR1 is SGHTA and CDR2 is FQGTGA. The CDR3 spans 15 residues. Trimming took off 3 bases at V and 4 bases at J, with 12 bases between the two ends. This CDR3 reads CASSFGATGTGELFF. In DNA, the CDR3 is TGTGCCAGCAGCTTCGGTGCGACGGGCACCGGGGAGCTGTTTTTT.

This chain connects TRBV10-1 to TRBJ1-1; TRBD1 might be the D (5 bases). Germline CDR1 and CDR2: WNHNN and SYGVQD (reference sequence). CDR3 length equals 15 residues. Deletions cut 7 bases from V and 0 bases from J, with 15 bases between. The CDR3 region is CASMSGIPMNTEAFF. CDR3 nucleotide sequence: TGCGCCAGCATGTCAGGGATCCCAATGAACACTGAAGCTTTCTTT.

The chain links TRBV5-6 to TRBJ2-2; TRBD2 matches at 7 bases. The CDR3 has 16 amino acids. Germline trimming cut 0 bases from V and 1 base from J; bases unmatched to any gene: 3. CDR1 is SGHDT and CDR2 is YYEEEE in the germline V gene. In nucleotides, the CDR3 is TGTGCCAGCAGCTTGGTGGGGGGGTTGAACACCGGGGAGCTGTTTTTT. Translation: CASSLVGGLNTGELFF.

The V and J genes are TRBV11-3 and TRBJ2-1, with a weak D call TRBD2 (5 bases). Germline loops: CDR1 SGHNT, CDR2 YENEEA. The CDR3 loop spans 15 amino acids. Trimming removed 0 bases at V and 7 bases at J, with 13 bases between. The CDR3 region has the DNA TGTGCCAGCAGCTTAGAGGTTAGTAGGAGGAATGAGCAGTTCTTC. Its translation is CASSLEVSRRNEQFF.

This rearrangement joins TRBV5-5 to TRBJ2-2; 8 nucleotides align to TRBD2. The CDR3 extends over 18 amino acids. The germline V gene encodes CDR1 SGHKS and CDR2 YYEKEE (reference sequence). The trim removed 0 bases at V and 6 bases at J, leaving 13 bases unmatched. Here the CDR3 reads CASSLVLAGNPAAGELFF. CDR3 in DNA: TGTGCCAGCAGCTTGGTTTTAGCGGGAAACCCGGCAGCCGGGGAGCTGTTTTTT. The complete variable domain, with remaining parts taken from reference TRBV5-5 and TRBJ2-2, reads DAGVTQSPTHLIKTRGQQVTLRCSPISGHKSVSWYQQVLGQGPQFIFQYYEKEERGRGNFPDRFSARQFPNYSSELNVNALLLGDSALYLCASSLVLAGNPAAGELFFGEGSRLTVL.

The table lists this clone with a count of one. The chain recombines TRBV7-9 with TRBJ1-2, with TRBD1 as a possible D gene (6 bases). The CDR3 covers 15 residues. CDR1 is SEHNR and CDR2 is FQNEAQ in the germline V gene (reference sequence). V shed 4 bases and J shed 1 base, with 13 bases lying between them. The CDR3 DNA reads TGTGCCAGCAGCTCGCTCCAGGGGTTTAACTATGGCTACACCTTC. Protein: CASSSLQGFNYGYTF. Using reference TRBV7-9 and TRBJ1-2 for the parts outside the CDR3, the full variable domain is DTGVSQNPRHKITKRGQNVTFRCDPISEHNRLYWYRQTLGQGPEFLTYFQNEAQLEKSRLLSDRFSAERPKGSFSTLEIQRTEQGDSAMYLCASSSLQGFNYGYTFGSGTRLTVV.

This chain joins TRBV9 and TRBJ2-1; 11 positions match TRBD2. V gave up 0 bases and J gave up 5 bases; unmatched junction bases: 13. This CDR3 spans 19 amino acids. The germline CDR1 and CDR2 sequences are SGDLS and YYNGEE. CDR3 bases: TGTGCCAGCAGCGTAGCTGATGGGAATAGCGGGAGGGCTGACAATGAGCAGTTCTTC. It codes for CASSVADGNSGRADNEQFF.

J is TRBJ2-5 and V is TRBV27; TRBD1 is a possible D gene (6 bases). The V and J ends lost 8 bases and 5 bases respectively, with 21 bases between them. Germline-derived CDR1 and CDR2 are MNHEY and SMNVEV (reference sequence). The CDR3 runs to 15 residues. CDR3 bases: TGTGCCAGCGGTGGGTCAGGGGTAGGGGAGGAGACCCAGTACTTC. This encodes CASGGSGVGEETQYF.

CDR3 sequence reads: CASSQRQDRYEQYF. DNA of the CDR3: TGTGCCAGCAGCCAACGACAGGATCGGTACGAGCAGTACTTC. The chain employs TRBV7-2 and TRBJ2-5; TRBD1 is a possible D gene (6 bases). The DNA end lines up better with TRBJ2-7; the J call may be wrong. This CDR3 contains 14 residues. Germline V lookup: CDR1 SGHTA, CDR2 FQGNSA.

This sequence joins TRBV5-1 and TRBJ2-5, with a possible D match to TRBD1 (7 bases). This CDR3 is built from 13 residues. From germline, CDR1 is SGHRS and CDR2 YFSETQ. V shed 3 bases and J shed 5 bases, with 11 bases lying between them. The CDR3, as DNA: TGCGCCAGCAGCTCGACAGGGAGGGAGACCCAGTACTTC. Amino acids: CASSSTGRETQYF.

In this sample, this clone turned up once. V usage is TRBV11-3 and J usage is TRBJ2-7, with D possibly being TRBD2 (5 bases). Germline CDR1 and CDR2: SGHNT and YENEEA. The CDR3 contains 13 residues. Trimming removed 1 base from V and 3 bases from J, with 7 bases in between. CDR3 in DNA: TGTGCCAGCAGCTTAGCGGGAAACTACGAGCAGTACGTC. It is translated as CASSLAGNYEQYV.

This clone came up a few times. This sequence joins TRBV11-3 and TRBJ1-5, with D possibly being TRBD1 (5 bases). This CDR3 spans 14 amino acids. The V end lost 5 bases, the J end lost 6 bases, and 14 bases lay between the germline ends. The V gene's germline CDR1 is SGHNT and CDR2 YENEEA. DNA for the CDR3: TGTGCCAGCAGCGCAGCAGGGTACGGTCAGCCCCAGCATTTT. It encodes CASSAAGYGQPQHF.

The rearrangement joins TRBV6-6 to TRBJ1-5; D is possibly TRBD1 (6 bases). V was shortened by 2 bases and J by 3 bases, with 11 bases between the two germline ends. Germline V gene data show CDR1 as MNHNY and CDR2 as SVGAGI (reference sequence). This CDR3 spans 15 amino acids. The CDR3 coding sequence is TGTGCCAGCAGTTACAGACAGGCCACCAATCAGCCCCAGCATTTT. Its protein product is CASSYRQATNQPQHF.